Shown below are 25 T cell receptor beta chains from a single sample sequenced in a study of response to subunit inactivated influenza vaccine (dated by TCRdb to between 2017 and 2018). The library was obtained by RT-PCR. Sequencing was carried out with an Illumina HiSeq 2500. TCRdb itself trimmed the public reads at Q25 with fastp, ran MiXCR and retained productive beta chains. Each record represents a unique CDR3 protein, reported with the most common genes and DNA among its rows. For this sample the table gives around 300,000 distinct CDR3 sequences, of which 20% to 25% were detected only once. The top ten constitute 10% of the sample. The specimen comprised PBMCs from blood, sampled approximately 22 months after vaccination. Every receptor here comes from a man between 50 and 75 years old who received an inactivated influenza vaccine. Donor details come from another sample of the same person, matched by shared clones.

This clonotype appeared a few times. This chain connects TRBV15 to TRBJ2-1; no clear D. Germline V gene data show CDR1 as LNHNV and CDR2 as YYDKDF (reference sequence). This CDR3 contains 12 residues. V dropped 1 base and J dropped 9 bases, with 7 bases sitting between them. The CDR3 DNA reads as TGTGCCACCAGCAGAGCGGGTGGTGAGCAGTTCTTC. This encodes CATSRAGGEQFF.

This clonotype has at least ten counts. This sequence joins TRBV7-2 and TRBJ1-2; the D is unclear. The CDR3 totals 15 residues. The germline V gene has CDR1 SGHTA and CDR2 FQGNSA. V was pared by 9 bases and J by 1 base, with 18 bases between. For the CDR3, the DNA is TGTGCCAGTGTCAGAGGGCAGCGCTTTAACTATGGCTACACCTTC. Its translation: CASVRGQRFNYGYTF.

The CDR3 sequence is CSVDMHYEQYF. CDR3 nucleotide sequence: TGCAGCGTAGACATGCACTACGAGCAGTACTTC. The chain joins TRBV29-1 to TRBJ2-7; no firm D call. The CDR3 length is 11 residues. CDR1 and CDR2 (germline): SQVTM, ANQGSEA. The V and J ends lost 6 bases and 3 bases respectively, with 9 bases between them.

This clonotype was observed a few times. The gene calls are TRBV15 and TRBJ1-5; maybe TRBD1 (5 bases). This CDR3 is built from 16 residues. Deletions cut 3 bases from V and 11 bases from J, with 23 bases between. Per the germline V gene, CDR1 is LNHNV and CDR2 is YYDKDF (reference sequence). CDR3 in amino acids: CATSSLVGRASSAQHF. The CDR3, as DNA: TGTGCCACCAGCAGTTTGGTCGGCAGGGCGAGCTCTGCCCAGCATTTT.

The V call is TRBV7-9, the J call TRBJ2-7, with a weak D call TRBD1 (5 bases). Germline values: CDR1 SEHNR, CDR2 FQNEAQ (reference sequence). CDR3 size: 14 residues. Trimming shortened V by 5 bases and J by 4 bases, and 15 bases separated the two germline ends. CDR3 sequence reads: CASSPVAGWYEQYF. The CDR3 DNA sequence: TGTGCCAGCAGCCCTGTAGCAGGGTGGTACGAGCAGTACTTC.

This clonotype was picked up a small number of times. CDR3 protein: CASSPSDLAGELFF. DNA for the CDR3: TGTGCCAGCAGCCCGTCGGACCTTGCCGGGGAGCTGTTTTTT. This sequence joins TRBV11-3 and TRBJ2-2; D ambiguous. The CDR3 is 14 amino acids. The germline V gene has CDR1 SGHNT and CDR2 YENEEA. V lost 5 bases to trimming and J lost 6 bases, with 13 bases between them.

As DNA, the CDR3 is TGTGCCAGCAGCCCCCGTCAGATCAATCAGCCCCAGCATTTT. This encodes CASSPRQINQPQHF. This chain joins TRBV3-1 and TRBJ1-5; unclear D gene. V was pared by 4 bases and J by 3 bases, with 10 bases between. Germline assignment: CDR1 LGHDT and CDR2 YNNKEL (reference sequence). This CDR3 has 14 residues.

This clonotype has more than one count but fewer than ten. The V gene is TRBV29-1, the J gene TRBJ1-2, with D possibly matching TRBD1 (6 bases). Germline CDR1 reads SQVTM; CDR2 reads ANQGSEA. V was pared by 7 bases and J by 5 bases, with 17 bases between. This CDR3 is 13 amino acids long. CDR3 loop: CSARQAIGYGYTF. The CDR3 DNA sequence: TGCAGCGCGCGACAGGCGATCGGGTATGGCTACACCTTC.

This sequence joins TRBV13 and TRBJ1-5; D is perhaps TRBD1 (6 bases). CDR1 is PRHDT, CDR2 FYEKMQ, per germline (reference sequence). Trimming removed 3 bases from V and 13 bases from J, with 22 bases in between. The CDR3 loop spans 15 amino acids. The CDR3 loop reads CASSLMGAPFVEQHF. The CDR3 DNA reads TGTGCCAGCAGCTTGATGGGGGCGCCCTTCGTAGAACAGCATTTT.

The CDR3 DNA reads TGTGCCAGCAGCTTGGATGCCTCCCCAGACAACTATGGCTACACCTTC. Translating it yields CASSLDASPDNYGYTF. The rearrangement uses TRBV5-4 and TRBJ1-2; D is unclear. Germline CDR1 SGHNT, CDR2 YYREEE (reference sequence). This CDR3 spans 16 amino acids. The germline V and J ends were trimmed by 0 bases and 2 bases, with 14 bases remaining between them.

In DNA, the CDR3 is TGTGCCAGCAGTGAACGAATCGGCAGGGGCGGGCCTGGCTACACCTTC. It specifies CASSERIGRGGPGYTF. The chain carries TRBV6-1 and TRBJ1-2; weak D call: TRBD1 (6 bases). This CDR3 region has 16 residues. Trimming pared 2 bases from V and 7 bases from J, leaving 20 bases between. Germline V lookup: CDR1 MNHNS, CDR2 SASEGT.

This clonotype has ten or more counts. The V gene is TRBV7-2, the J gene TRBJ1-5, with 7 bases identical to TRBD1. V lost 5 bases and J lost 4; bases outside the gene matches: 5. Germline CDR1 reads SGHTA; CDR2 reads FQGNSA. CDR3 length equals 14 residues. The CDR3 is CASSTGQVNQPQHF. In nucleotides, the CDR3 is TGTGCCAGCAGCACCGGACAGGTTAATCAGCCCCAGCATTTT. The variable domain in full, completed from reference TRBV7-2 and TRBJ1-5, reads GAGVSQSPSNKVTEKGKDVELRCDPISGHTALYWYRQSLGQGLEFLIYFQGNSAPDKSGLPSDRFSAERTGGSVSTLTIQRTQQEDSAVYLCASSTGQVNQPQHFGDGTRLSIL.

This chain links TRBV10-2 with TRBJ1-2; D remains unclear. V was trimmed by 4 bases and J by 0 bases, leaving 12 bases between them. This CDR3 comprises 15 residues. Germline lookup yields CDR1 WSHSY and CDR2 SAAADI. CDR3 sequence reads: CASSVSATANYGYTF. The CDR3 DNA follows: TGCGCCAGCAGTGTCTCTGCCACAGCTAACTATGGCTACACCTTC.

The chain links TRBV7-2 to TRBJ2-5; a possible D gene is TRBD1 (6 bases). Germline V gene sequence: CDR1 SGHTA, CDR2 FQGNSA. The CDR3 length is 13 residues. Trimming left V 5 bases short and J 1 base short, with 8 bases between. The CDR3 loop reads CASSRGIQETQYF. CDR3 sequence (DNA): TGTGCCAGCAGCAGGGGGATCCAAGAGACCCAGTACTTC.

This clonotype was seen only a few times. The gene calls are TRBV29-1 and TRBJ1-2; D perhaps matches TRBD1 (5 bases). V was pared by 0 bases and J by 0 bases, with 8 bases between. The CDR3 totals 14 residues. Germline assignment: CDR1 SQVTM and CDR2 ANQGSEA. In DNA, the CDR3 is TGCAGCGTTGAAGAGGGGCAAGCTAACTATGGCTACACCTTC. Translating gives CSVEEGQANYGYTF.

CDR3 nucleotides: TGTGCCAGCAGTTTCCGGGACAGGGCCACAGATACGCAGTATTTT. It yields the protein CASSFRDRATDTQYF. The J gene is TRBJ2-3, the V gene TRBV28, with 9 nucleotides matching TRBD1. Germline loops: CDR1 MDHEN, CDR2 SYDVKM. CDR3 length equals 15 residues. The ends lost 3 bases at V and 2 bases at J; junction bases unmatched: 3.

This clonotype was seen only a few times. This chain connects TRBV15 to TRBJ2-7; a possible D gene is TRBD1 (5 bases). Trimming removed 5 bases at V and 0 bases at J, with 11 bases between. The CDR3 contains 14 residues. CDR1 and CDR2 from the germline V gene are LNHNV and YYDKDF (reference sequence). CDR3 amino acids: CATSGDRSSYEQYF. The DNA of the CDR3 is TGTGCCACCAGCGGCGACAGAAGCTCCTACGAGCAGTACTTC.

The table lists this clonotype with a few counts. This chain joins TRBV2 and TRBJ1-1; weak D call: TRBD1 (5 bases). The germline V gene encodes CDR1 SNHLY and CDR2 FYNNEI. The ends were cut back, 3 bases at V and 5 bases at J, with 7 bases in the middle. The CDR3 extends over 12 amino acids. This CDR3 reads CASSEWGTEAFF. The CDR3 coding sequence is TGTGCCAGCAGTGAGTGGGGGACTGAAGCTTTCTTT.

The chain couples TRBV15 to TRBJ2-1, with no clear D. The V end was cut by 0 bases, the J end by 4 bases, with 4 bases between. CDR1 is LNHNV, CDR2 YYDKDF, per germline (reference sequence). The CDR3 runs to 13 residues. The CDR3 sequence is CATSRERYNEQFF. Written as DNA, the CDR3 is TGTGCCACCAGCAGAGAGCGATACAATGAGCAGTTCTTC.

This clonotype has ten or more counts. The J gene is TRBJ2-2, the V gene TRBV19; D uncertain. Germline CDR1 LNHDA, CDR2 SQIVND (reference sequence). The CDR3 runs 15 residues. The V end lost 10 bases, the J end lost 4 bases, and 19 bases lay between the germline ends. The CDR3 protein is CATTGRVTSTGELFF. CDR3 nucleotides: TGTGCCACTACCGGTCGCGTGACGAGCACCGGGGAGCTGTTTTTT.

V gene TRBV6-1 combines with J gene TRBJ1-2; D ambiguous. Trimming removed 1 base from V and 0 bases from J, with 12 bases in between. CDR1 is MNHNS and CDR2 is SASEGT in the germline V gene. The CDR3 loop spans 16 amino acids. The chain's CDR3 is CASSEVGVPANYGYTF. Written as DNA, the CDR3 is TGTGCCAGCAGTGAAGTTGGGGTTCCTGCTAACTATGGCTACACCTTC.

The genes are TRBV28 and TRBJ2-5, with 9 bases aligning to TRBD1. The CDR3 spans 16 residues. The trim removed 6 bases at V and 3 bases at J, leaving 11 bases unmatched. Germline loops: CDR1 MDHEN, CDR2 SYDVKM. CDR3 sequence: CASSRTPGQGKETQYF. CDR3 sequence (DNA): TGTGCCAGCAGCAGAACCCCGGGACAGGGTAAAGAGACCCAGTACTTC.

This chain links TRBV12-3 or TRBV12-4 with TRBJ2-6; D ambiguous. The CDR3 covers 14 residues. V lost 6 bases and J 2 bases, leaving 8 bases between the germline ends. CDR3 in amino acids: CASSPFPGANVLTF. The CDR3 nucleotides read TGTGCCAGCAGCCCGTTCCCTGGGGCCAACGTCCTGACTTTC.

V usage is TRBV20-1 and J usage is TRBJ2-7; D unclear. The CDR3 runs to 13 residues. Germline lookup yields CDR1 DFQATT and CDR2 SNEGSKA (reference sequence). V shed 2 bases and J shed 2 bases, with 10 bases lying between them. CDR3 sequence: CSARSTVAYEQYF. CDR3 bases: TGCAGTGCTAGATCAACAGTTGCCTACGAGCAGTACTTC.

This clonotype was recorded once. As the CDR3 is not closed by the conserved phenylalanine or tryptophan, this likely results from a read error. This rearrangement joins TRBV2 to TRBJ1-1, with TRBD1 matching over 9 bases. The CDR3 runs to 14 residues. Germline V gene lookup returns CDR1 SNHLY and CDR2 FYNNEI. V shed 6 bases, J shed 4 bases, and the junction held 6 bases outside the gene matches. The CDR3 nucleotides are TGTGCCAGCAGGACAGGACAGGGGCCCACTGAAGCTTTCGTT. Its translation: CASRTGQGPTEAFV.